This T cell receptor beta chain was captured in a study of blood T cell repertoires in COVID-19. The V gene's germline CDR1 is MDHEN and CDR2 SYDVKM. With 5 bases clipped from V and 0 bases from J, the junction kept 10 bases outside the gene matches. The CDR3 has 17 amino acids. Libraries were prepared by immunoSEQ multiplex PCR; TCRdb keeps only in-frame clonotypes and omits some of them. The sample holds approximately 100,000 clones; 69% are singletons and the top ten take about 6.5%. The specimen was peripheral blood. This clonotype was sampled from a man older than 75 with acute or convalescent COVID-19. The rearrangement joins TRBV28 to TRBJ2-7, with 10 positions matching TRBD2. CDR3 DNA: TGTGCCAGCAGTACTAGCGGGGTAGCTATAACCTCCTACGAGCAGTACTTC. Amino acids: CASSTSGVAITSYEQYF.